The clone carrying this T cell receptor beta chain was seen a handful of times. As yet, its antigen is unknown. This record comes from a study of blood T cells in healthy people across ages. Study findings and constraints: Getting older went along with TCR beta diversity per million T cells dropping roughly linearly.

It was with a sample-barcoded 5' primer and a J-beta primer mix that a second PCR of roughly 6 to 12 cycles was run. TCRdb re-derived calls from the 5' RACE reads in MiXCR, one entry per CDR3 protein. The profile shows roughly 1,500,000 distinct CDR3 sequences, approximately 32% of them singletons. Around 9.4 milliliters was the volume of peripheral blood drawn from each donor. This sequence originates from a young woman in good health. Sequenced: blood.

CDR3 sequence reads: CASKTQAGTYGYTF. The CDR3 nucleotides are TGTGCCAGCAAGACACAGGCCGGTACCTATGGCTACACCTTC. This chain joins TRBV12-3 or TRBV12-4 and TRBJ1-2, with D possibly TRBD1 on 5 matching bases. CDR3 length equals 14 residues. Trimming stripped 7 bases from V and 4 bases from J, with 16 bases between.